This T cell receptor beta chain was documented in a study of shared clonotypes between healthy human individuals. Study results and limitations: Despite large depth, sorted-subset datasets appeared incompletely sequenced. A small donor pool kept down the genetic and exposure-history diversity that was represented.

As originally analysed: There were no quality scores in the junction-only immunoSEQ sequences, so filtering differed. The data were produced by immunoSEQ multiplex PCR, yet TCRdb's version contains in-frame clones alone and is incomplete. V and J calls and clone size come straight from that table; D and trimming were deduced from the DNA. The table shows millions of clones, with 85% to 95% occurring only once. On this clone itself: Its specificity is unknown.

The TCR was taken from a man younger than 30 in good health. The specimen sequenced was naive CD4+ T cells sorted from blood. Subset described: CD45RA+ positively selected.

The CDR3 protein is CASSHPHSLAGGQETQYF. Written as DNA, the CDR3 is TGCGCCAGCAGCCATCCTCATTCGTTGGCGGGAGGACAAGAGACCCAGTACTTC. The V gene is TRBV4-1, the J gene TRBJ2-5; 8 bases fit TRBD2. Losses at the gene ends were 3 bases for V and 2 bases for J; bases not matched to a gene: 14. This CDR3 is built from 18 residues. Germline CDR1 reads MGHRA; CDR2 reads YSYEKL.